The TCR beta chain described here comes from a study of blood T cell repertoires in COVID-19. The repertoire was sequenced with immunoSEQ multiplex PCR; TCRdb's copy has only in-frame clones and lacks some. The table lists under 200,000 clones, roughly 80% of them singletons, with approximately 6% in the top ten. This CDR3 comprises 11 residues. Trimming cost V 6 bases and J 8 bases, with 8 bases left between them. CDR1 SNHLY and CDR2 FYNNEI come from the germline V gene. The sequenced sample consisted of peripheral blood. This clonotype was obtained from a woman aged 40 to 50 with COVID-19, enrolled during active disease. The V and J genes are TRBV2 and TRBJ2-1, with D tentatively TRBD1 (5 bases). The CDR3 loop is CASSRRDEQFF. CDR3 bases: TGTGCCAGCAGCCGCAGGGATGAGCAGTTCTTC.